In this sample, the clone carrying this T cell receptor beta chain turned up many times. Its antigen is currently unknown. The entry originates in a study of human T cells and chemical hapten exposure. Study-level findings and limits: Expanded TCR counts at PT1 went up together with patch test score, a positive correlation.

Each CDR3 protein is one row after TCRdb ran MiXCR on the RACE reads. Seen here are around 120,000 distinct CDR3 sequences, around an eighth observed once, and the top ten hold 2.8%. Time point specified: pre-sensitization, week 0. The treatment: therapeutic diphenylcyclopropenone sensitization with weekly scalp DPC. The CDR3 loop spans 16 amino acids. Trimming cost V 2 bases and J 0 bases, with 12 bases left between them. The germline CDR1 and CDR2 sequences are SGHDT and YYEEEE. This chain links TRBV5-6 with TRBJ1-5; D is ambiguous. The source material was whole blood, sampled in connection with sensitization to the hapten diphenylcyclopropenone (DPC). The receptor's source is a woman between 18 and 29 years old with alopecia areata. Some clones in this sample may be carry-over from other donors' samples. The CDR3 DNA sequence: TGTGCCAGCAGCTTCGGCGGGCCTAATAGCAATCAGCCCCAGCATTTT. Amino acid sequence: CASSFGGPNSNQPQHF.